This T cell receptor beta chain was documented in a study of blood T cell repertoires in COVID-19. Study context: Nucleic acid was either cDNA or gDNA, and it came from T cells, B-cell-depleted T cells, or PBMCs.

Method: immunoSEQ multiplex PCR; TCRdb's copy keeps in-frame clones and lacks some. The sample consists of approximately 240,000 clones, 85% of them appearing once. Only one count was recorded for this clone. The length of the CDR3 is 13 residues. The V end lost 5 bases, the J end lost 1 base, and 8 bases lay between the germline ends. The sequence derives from a woman aged 60-70 years with active or convalescent COVID-19. The gene calls are TRBV12-3 or TRBV12-4 and TRBJ1-1; D gene uncertain. Sequencing was done on a sample of peripheral blood. The chain's CDR3 is CASSPLRNTEAFF. CDR3 in DNA: TGTGCCAGCAGTCCTCTTCGGAACACTGAAGCTTTCTTT.